These 18 T cell receptor beta chains came from one sample sequenced in a study of blood T cell repertoires in COVID-19. This table comes from immunoSEQ multiplex PCR, and its TCRdb copy is limited to in-frame clones, with some not included. The table shows 30,000 or so clones, with about 80% occurring only once. Sample: peripheral blood. Receptors originate from a man over 45 with acute or convalescent COVID-19.

The chain is built from TRBV2 and TRBJ1-2, with TRBD1 matching 7 bases. Germline values: CDR1 SNHLY, CDR2 FYNNEI. J gave up 4 bases and V 3 bases, and 8 bases lay outside the gene matches. The CDR3 covers 15 residues. The CDR3 DNA reads as TGTGCCAGCAGTGAGACAGGGAGGAGACGCTATGGCTACACCTTC. This translates into CASSETGRRRYGYTF.

This clone has more than one count but fewer than ten. The chain links TRBV18 to TRBJ1-2, with D perhaps TRBD1 (5 bases). The V end was cut by 1 base, the J end by 3 bases, with 9 bases between. CDR1 and CDR2 from the germline V gene are KGHSH and LQKENI. The CDR3 totals 14 residues. CDR3 in DNA: TGTGCCAGCTCACCACGACAGAAAGACTATGGCTACACCTTC. Translating it yields CASSPRQKDYGYTF.

V gene TRBV10-3 combines with J gene TRBJ2-2, with D uncertain. CDR3 length: 13 amino acids. Germline CDR1 ENHRY, CDR2 SYGVKD. Trimming took off 4 bases at V and 3 bases at J, with 6 bases between the two ends. CDR3 region: CAISVTDTGELFF. CDR3 in DNA: TGTGCCATCAGTGTAACGGACACCGGGGAGCTGTTTTTT.

The chain has TRBV24-1 and TRBJ1-1; 9 bases are a match to TRBD1. J was trimmed by 4 bases and V by 3 bases; bases with no gene match: 5. Germline values: CDR1 KGHDR, CDR2 SFDVKD. CDR3 size: 15 residues. Here the CDR3 DNA reads TGTGCCACCAGTGATACGGGACAGGGCGGCACTGAAGCTTTCTTT. Translation: CATSDTGQGGTEAFF.

The rearrangement joins TRBV11-1 to TRBJ1-1, with D hard to call. There are 12 residues in the CDR3. CDR1 and CDR2 (germline): SGHAT, FQDESV (reference sequence). The V end lost 3 bases, the J end lost 7 bases, and 9 bases lay between the germline ends. This CDR3 is CASSLNGDEAFF. The CDR3 DNA reads TGTGCCAGCAGCTTGAACGGGGATGAAGCTTTCTTT.

The chain links TRBV21-1 to TRBJ2-1; no check of the table's D call, TRBD1, against the DNA was made. TRBV21-1 is a pseudogene. The CDR3 has 13 residues. CDR3 DNA: TGTGCCAGCACCAGGGTACCCTACAATGAGCAGTTCTTC. It is translated as CASTRVPYNEQFF.

V gene TRBV7-9 combines with J gene TRBJ2-3; 7 bases map to TRBD1. Germline CDR1 is SEHNR and CDR2 is FQNEAQ (reference sequence). The CDR3 length is 16 residues. Trimming took 5 bases from V and 0 from J; bases not matched to a gene: 8. The CDR3 protein is CASSKYRGASTDTQYF. The CDR3 DNA follows: TGTGCCAGCAGCAAATACAGGGGAGCTAGCACAGATACGCAGTATTTT.

The rearrangement joins TRBV4-1 to TRBJ2-7; TRBD2 matches 12 bases. There are 16 residues in the CDR3. The J segment lost 1 base and the V segment lost 2 bases, leaving 3 bases of the junction unmatched. In germline, CDR1 is MGHRA, CDR2 YSYEKL. In nucleotides, the CDR3 is TGCGCCAGCAGCCAACCAACTAGCGGGGGGTCCTACGAGCAGTACTTC. Its translation: CASSQPTSGGSYEQYF.

Details on this clone: The same CDR3 also results from other DNA sequences found in this sample. The chain combines TRBV9 with TRBJ1-1, with D possibly TRBD1 on 5 matching bases. The V gene's germline CDR1 is SGDLS and CDR2 YYNGEE. Trimming removed 0 bases at V and 0 bases at J, with 6 bases between. The CDR3 totals 14 residues. The CDR3 loop is CASSVDRLNTEAFF. The DNA for the CDR3 is TGTGCCAGCAGCGTAGACAGGTTGAACACTGAAGCTTTCTTT.

The chain links TRBV11-2 to TRBJ2-3, with D possibly being TRBD2 (6 bases). Per the germline V gene, CDR1 is SGHAT and CDR2 is FQNNGV. The CDR3 is 16 amino acids. Trimming pared 5 bases from V and 4 bases from J, leaving 19 bases between. The CDR3: CASSPVVREKADTQYF. In DNA form, the CDR3 reads TGTGCCAGCAGCCCAGTAGTACGGGAGAAGGCAGATACGCAGTATTTT. The full variable domain, its missing parts supplied by reference TRBV11-2 and TRBJ2-3, is EAGVAQSPRYKIIEKRQSVAFWCNPISGHATLYWYQQILGQGPKLLIQFQNNGVVDDSQLPKDRFSAERLKGVDSTLKIQPAKLEDSAVYLCASSPVVREKADTQYFGPGTRLTVL.

The chain is built from TRBV19 and TRBJ1-3, with a weak D call TRBD1 (6 bases). Trimming removed 5 bases at V and 8 bases at J, with 19 bases between. Germline V gives CDR1 LNHDA, CDR2 SQIVND (reference sequence). The CDR3 runs to 15 residues. CDR3 bases: TGTGCCAGTAGTGCTCAGACAGGACCTTTGGACACCATATATTTT. It codes for CASSAQTGPLDTIYF.

The rearrangement joins TRBV5-1 to TRBJ1-2; D might be TRBD1 (6 bases). From germline, CDR1 is SGHRS and CDR2 YFSETQ. V was cut by 4 bases and J by 7 bases, with 17 bases left in between. The CDR3 covers 14 residues. The CDR3 sequence: CASSPQTGAGGYTF. CDR3 coding DNA: TGCGCCAGCAGCCCACAGACAGGAGCAGGTGGCTACACCTTC. The complete variable domain, with remaining parts taken from reference TRBV5-1 and TRBJ1-2, reads KAGVTQTPRYLIKTRGQQVTLSCSPISGHRSVSWYQQTPGQGLQFLFEYFSETQRNKGNFPGRFSGRQFSNSRSEMNVSTLELGDSALYLCASSPQTGAGGYTFGSGTRLTVV.

CDR3: CASSLQSSTDTQYF. CDR3 nucleotides: TGTGCCAGCAGCTTACAGTCTAGCACAGATACGCAGTATTTT. The J gene is TRBJ2-3, the V gene TRBV7-8; D gene uncertain. CDR1 and CDR2 (germline): SGHVS, FQNEAQ. Trimming pared 2 bases from V and 0 bases from J, leaving 6 bases between. The CDR3 runs to 14 residues.

This chain joins TRBV19 and TRBJ1-2; the match to TRBD1 covers 12 bases. Germline-derived CDR1 and CDR2 are LNHDA and SQIVND (reference sequence). Germline trimming cut 5 bases from V and 11 bases from J; bases unmatched to any gene: 6. This CDR3 region has 13 residues. CDR3 protein: CASSVGTGGSYTF. The CDR3 DNA follows: TGTGCCAGTAGTGTGGGGACAGGGGGCTCTTACACCTTC.

This clone was seen more than once but under ten times. The rearrangement uses TRBV29-1 and TRBJ2-7, with 7 bases matching TRBD2. The CDR3 is 15 amino acids. Germline values: CDR1 SQVTM, CDR2 ANQGSEA. The J segment lost 0 bases and the V segment lost 0 bases, leaving 5 bases of the junction unmatched. For the CDR3, the DNA is TGCAGCGTTGAAGATCGAGCGGGGAGCTCCTACGAGCAGTACTTC. It specifies CSVEDRAGSSYEQYF.

This clone was found a few times. The J gene is TRBJ1-2, the V gene TRBV5-6; no definite D call. The germline V and J ends were trimmed by 3 bases and 0 bases, with 24 bases remaining between them. CDR1 is SGHDT, CDR2 YYEEEE, per germline. The CDR3 is 19 amino acids. CDR3: CASSSAVAGRHQTNYGYTF. The CDR3, as DNA: TGTGCCAGCAGCTCCGCCGTGGCAGGCCGACATCAAACTAACTATGGCTACACCTTC.

This sequence joins TRBV18 and TRBJ2-2; D is perhaps TRBD2 (5 bases). V gave up 2 bases and J gave up 7 bases, with 14 bases separating them. This CDR3 region has 15 residues. CDR1 is KGHSH and CDR2 is LQKENI in the germline V gene. CDR3 nucleotide sequence: TGTGCCAGCTCACCAGGGAGTCGACTACTCGGGGAGCTGTTTTTT. Residues: CASSPGSRLLGELFF.

On this clone itself: One end of the junction is discordant with germline, which a read error may explain. V usage is TRBV12-3 or TRBV12-4 and J usage is TRBJ2-7, with TRBD2 as a possible D gene (6 bases). This CDR3 is 13 amino acids long. In nucleotides, the CDR3 is TGTGCCAGCACTTTACGCGGGGTCAGCGAGCAGTACTTC. Translating gives CASTLRGVSEQYF.